This T cell receptor beta chain came from a study of a mutant IDH1 vaccine in newly diagnosed glioma. Study observations and caveats: Patients showed vaccine-induced immune responses at a rate of 90% to 95%. Seemingly, pseudoprogression had no relation to changes in the top peripheral T cell clonotypes.

Concerning this clone itself: As yet, its antigen is unknown.

Time point here: week 5, during vaccination. A 20-mer mutant IDH1 peptide at 300 ug was injected subcutaneously with topical imiquimod. Clones were sequenced by immunoSEQ multiplex PCR, and TCRdb holds only the in-frame ones, with some missing. Of 32,000 or so clones in the sample, around 83% were seen once. V was clipped by 4 bases and J by 8 bases; unmatched bases: 7. The CDR3 extends over 15 amino acids. Germline V gene data show CDR1 as KGHSH and CDR2 as LQKENI. The specimen was PBMCs, collected from a glioma patient whose treatment included an IDH1 peptide vaccine. The genes are TRBV18 and TRBJ1-4, with 10 bases fitting TRBD1. The receptor's source is a man aged 25 to 40 with glioma. CDR3 in amino acids: CASSLRTGGAEKLFF. In nucleotides, the CDR3 is TGTGCCAGCTCACTTCGGACAGGGGGTGCGGAAAAACTGTTTTTT.